This is a list of T cell receptor beta chains from one sample in a study of cytomegalovirus exposure and HLA in healthy donors. TCRdb's copy holds only in-frame clones and misses some; the assay was immunoSEQ multiplex PCR. Of about 89,000 clones listed, approximately 86% were seen once; the top ten hold roughly 9.2%. Sequencing was carried out using PBMCs. These receptors were taken from a man aged 25 to 45 in good health and CMV-seropositive. Each CDR3 is given with its conserved first and last residue.

V: TRBV27
CDR3: CASSLPDRRGEQYF

V: TRBV15
CDR3: CATSRRLAGGGETQYF

V: TRBV5-4
CDR3: CASSSGGTGDHEQYF

V: TRBV7-8
CDR3: CASSPRGRGDTEAFF

V: TRBV19
CDR3: CASSITGGSNQPQHF

V: TRBV5-1
CDR3: CASSPQPGQGAINGYTF

V: TRBV6-7
CDR3: CASSYRQVLETQYF

V: TRBV28
CDR3: CASRNPSTGELFF

V: TRBV19
CDR3: CASLQGAISSGNTIYF

V: TRBV12-5
CDR3: CASGFVGGGAPDTQYF

V: TRBV19
CDR3: CASSLTDREYDYGYTF

V: TRBV19
CDR3: CASSLHDLGTYTQYF

V: TRBV6-1
CDR3: CASSEFGKNTEAFF

V: TRBV28
CDR3: CASSFGGLHYGYTF

V: TRBV28
CDR3: CASSIAGLSSYEQYF

V: TRBV5-1
CDR3: CASSFWDRVDNEQFF

V: TRBV6-6
CDR3: CASKDSRDSGELFF

V: TRBV6-1
CDR3: CASSDWERNTEAFF

V: TRBV27
CDR3: CASSLSIGGGRNTEAFF

V: TRBV2
CDR3: CASFLAGELFF

V: TRBV29-1
CDR3: CSTTGTGDYEQHF

V: TRBV2
CDR3: CASRLRDFSSYNEQFF

V: TRBV28
CDR3: CASSSTFGEKLFF

V: TRBV6-1
CDR3: CASSPLGHYGYTF